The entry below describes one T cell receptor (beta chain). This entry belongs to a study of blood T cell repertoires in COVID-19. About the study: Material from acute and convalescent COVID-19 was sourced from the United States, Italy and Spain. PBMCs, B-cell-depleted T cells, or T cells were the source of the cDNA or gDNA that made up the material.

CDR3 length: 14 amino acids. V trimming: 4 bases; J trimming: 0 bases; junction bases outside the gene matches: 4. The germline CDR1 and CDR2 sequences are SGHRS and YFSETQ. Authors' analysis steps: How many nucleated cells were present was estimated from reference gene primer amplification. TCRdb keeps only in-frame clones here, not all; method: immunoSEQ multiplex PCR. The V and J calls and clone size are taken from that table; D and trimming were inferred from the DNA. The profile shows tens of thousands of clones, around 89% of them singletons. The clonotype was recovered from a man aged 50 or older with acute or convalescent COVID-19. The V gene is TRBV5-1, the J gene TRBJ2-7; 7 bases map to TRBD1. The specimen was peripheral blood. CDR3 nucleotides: TGCGCCAGCAGCATACAGGGGTCCTCCTACGAGCAGTACTTC. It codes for CASSIQGSSYEQYF.